The rows below give T cell receptor beta chains drawn from one sample of a study of blood T cell repertoires in COVID-19. Repertoires were generated with immunoSEQ multiplex PCR, while TCRdb's copy carries only in-frame clones and drops some. The sample shows 150,000 to 200,000 clones, around 86% of them seen only once. The source material was peripheral blood. The receptors originated from a man aged 18 to 35 with acute or convalescent COVID-19. Each CDR3 is given with its conserved first and last residue. The D gene is left open where the match is weak. For some rows the clone size is stated as once, few or many, or as a class when expanded; others skip it.

abundance,d_gene,v_gene,j_gene,CDR3aa,CDR3nt
NA,TRBD2,TRBV18,TRBJ2-3,CASSPGLAGGSTDTQYF,TGTGCCAGCTCACCGGGACTAGCGGGGGGGAGCACAGATACGCAGTATTTT
NA,TRBD1,TRBV7-9,TRBJ2-1,CASSLVQGARNEQFF,TGTGCCAGCAGCTTAGTTCAGGGGGCTCGGAATGAGCAGTTCTTC
NA,NA,TRBV6-5,TRBJ1-2,CASSPREGGYTF,TGTGCCAGCAGTCCCCGGGAAGGTGGCTACACCTTC
NA,NA,TRBV5-1,TRBJ2-5,CASSLGQSEETQYF,TGCGCCAGCAGCTTGGGACAGTCCGAAGAGACCCAGTACTTC
NA,NA,TRBV6-2/TRBV6-3,TRBJ1-5,CASSLPGDSNQPQHF,TGTGCCAGCAGTTTGCCAGGGGATAGCAATCAGCCCCAGCATTTT
NA,NA,TRBV6-5,TRBJ1-1,CASSYAGNTEAFF,TGTGCCAGCAGTTATGCCGGGAACACTGAAGCTTTCTTT
once,TRBD1,TRBV15,TRBJ2-5,CATSGRRTGYQETQYF,TGTGCCACCAGCGGAAGACGGACAGGCTACCAAGAGACCCAGTACTTC
NA,TRBD2,TRBV5-1,TRBJ2-1,CASSLFGGGDNEQFF,TGCGCCAGCAGCCTATTTGGGGGAGGGGACAATGAGCAGTTCTTC
NA,NA,TRBV3-1/TRBV3-2,TRBJ1-1,CASSLTTNTEAFF,TGTGCCAGCAGCCTTACAACGAACACTGAAGCTTTCTTT
NA,NA,TRBV3-1/TRBV3-2,TRBJ1-5,CASSQGSGQPQHF,TGTGCCAGCAGCCAAGGTAGTGGTCAGCCCCAGCATTTT
NA,NA,TRBV25-1,TRBJ1-4,CASSDGQMNEKLFF,TGTGCCAGCAGTGATGGACAGATGAATGAAAAACTGTTTTTT
once,NA,TRBV6-5,TRBJ1-2,CASSFRIFYGYTF,TGTGCCAGCAGTTTCAGGATCTTCTATGGCTACACCTTC
NA,NA,TRBV7-3,TRBJ2-2,CASSPGLASTGELFF,TGTGCCAGCAGCCCCGGGCTAGCCAGCACCGGGGAGCTGTTTTTT
NA,NA,TRBV7-9,TRBJ1-3,CASSVRGNTIYF,TGTGCCAGCAGCGTGAGGGGAAACACCATATATTTT
NA,NA,TRBV7-9,TRBJ2-5,CASSLVVGGLQETQYF,TGTGCCAGCAGCTTAGTTGTAGGGGGACTACAAGAGACCCAGTACTTC
few,NA,TRBV5-6,TRBJ1-1,CASSLFFSMTEAFF,TGTGCCAGCAGCTTGTTTTTCAGTATGACTGAAGCTTTCTTT
NA,NA,TRBV25-1,TRBJ2-2,CASSLTGELFF,TGTGCCAGCTCTCTCACCGGGGAGCTGTTTTTT
NA,NA,TRBV5-6,TRBJ1-3,CASSLLRGTSGNTIYF,TGTGCCAGCAGCTTGCTCAGGGGCACATCGGGAAACACCATATATTTT
NA,NA,TRBV2,TRBJ1-5,CASSESKFQHF,TGTGCCAGCAGTGAATCCAAATTCCAGCATTTT
NA,NA,TRBV2,TRBJ1-6,CASSETGLQNSPLHF,TGTGCCAGCAGTGAAACCGGACTGCAAAATTCACCCCTCCACTTT
NA,TRBD2,TRBV6-5,TRBJ2-1,CASSRSGGAHNEQFF,TGTGCCAGCAGTCGTAGCGGGGGGGCCCACAATGAGCAGTTCTTC
NA,TRBD2,TRBV18,TRBJ2-1,CASSNTGTSGDNEQFF,TGTGCCAGCTCAAACACCGGGACTAGCGGGGACAATGAGCAGTTCTTC
NA,TRBD1,TRBV25-1,TRBJ1-2,CASSRTGNGYTF,TGTGCCAGCAGTCGGACAGGGAATGGCTACACCTTC
NA,NA,TRBV14,TRBJ2-1,CASSRDSSSYNEQFF,TGTGCCAGCAGCCGGGACTCCAGCTCCTACAATGAGCAGTTCTTC
NA,NA,TRBV2,TRBJ2-2,CASRITPGELFF,TGTGCCAGCAGGATAACACCGGGGGAGCTGTTTTTT
NA,NA,TRBV18,TRBJ1-1,CASSHSTGNTEAFF,TGTGCCAGCTCACACTCGACAGGGAACACTGAAGCTTTCTTT
NA,NA,TRBV2,TRBJ2-6,CASSGTELHSGANVLTF,TGTGCCAGCAGTGGGACAGAACTTCACTCTGGGGCCAACGTCCTGACTTTC
NA,TRBD1,TRBV18,TRBJ1-2,CASSYIGTGFDYTF,TGTGCCAGCTCGTATATCGGGACAGGGTTCGACTACACCTTC
NA,TRBD1,TRBV28,TRBJ1-5,CASRDTGGSNQPQHF,TGTGCCAGCAGAGATACAGGGGGTAGCAATCAGCCCCAGCATTTT
NA,TRBD1,TRBV5-5,TRBJ1-4,CASSSVGQPNEKLFF,TGTGCCAGCAGTTCCGTGGGACAGCCTAATGAAAAACTGTTTTTT
NA,NA,TRBV7-9,TRBJ1-1,CASSRGGGSTEAFF,TGTGCCAGCAGCCGCGGGGGCGGGAGCACTGAAGCTTTCTTT
NA,NA,TRBV4-1,TRBJ1-1,CASSSPWAPELNTEAFF,TGCGCCAGCAGCTCCCCTTGGGCACCAGAACTGAACACTGAAGCTTTCTTT
NA,NA,TRBV7-9,TRBJ1-3,CASSLAQGWGNTIYF,TGTGCCAGCAGCTTAGCCCAGGGTTGGGGAAACACCATATATTTT
NA,TRBD1,TRBV4-1,TRBJ2-3,CASSQDERGQGVTDTQYF,TGCGCCAGCAGCCAAGACGAAAGGGGACAGGGGGTCACAGATACGCAGTATTTT
NA,TRBD1,TRBV20-1,TRBJ1-1,CSAGGQGDTEAFF,TGCAGTGCTGGTGGCCAGGGGGACACTGAAGCTTTCTTT
NA,NA,TRBV5-1,TRBJ2-3,CASSFPPGSSTDTQYF,TGCGCCAGCAGCTTCCCCCCCGGGTCGAGCACAGATACGCAGTATTTT
NA,TRBD1,TRBV5-1,TRBJ2-3,CASSSGQYTDTQYF,TGCGCCAGCAGCTCGGGACAGTACACAGATACGCAGTATTTT
NA,TRBD1,TRBV25-1,TRBJ1-2,CASSPGQGASGYTF,TGTGCCAGCAGTCCGGGACAGGGGGCAAGTGGCTACACCTTC
NA,TRBD1,TRBV4-1,TRBJ1-2,CASSQEDRAYGYTF,TGCGCCAGCAGCCAAGAGGACAGGGCCTATGGCTACACCTTC
once,TRBD2,TRBV5-1,TRBJ2-3,CASSLGLAGNTDTQYF,TGCGCCAGCAGCCTGGGGCTAGCGGGAAACACAGATACGCAGTATTTT
NA,NA,TRBV6-5,TRBJ2-2,CASTPPGQTGELFF,TGTGCCAGCACCCCACCTGGGCAGACCGGGGAGCTGTTTTTT
few,TRBD1,TRBV2,TRBJ2-2,CASNRQGSVTGELFF,TGTGCCAGCAATAGACAGGGGTCGGTTACCGGGGAGCTGTTTTTT
NA,NA,TRBV18,TRBJ1-1,CASSPASRGLNTEAFF,TGTGCCAGCTCACCGGCCAGCAGGGGTTTAAACACTGAAGCTTTCTTT
NA,NA,TRBV5-5,TRBJ1-1,CASSWGTTGNTEAFF,TGTGCCAGCAGCTGGGGGACTACAGGGAACACTGAAGCTTTCTTT
NA,NA,TRBV14,TRBJ1-2,CASSQVRGQGNYGYTF,TGTGCCAGCAGCCAAGTTCGAGGCCAGGGTAACTATGGCTACACCTTC
NA,TRBD1,TRBV30,TRBJ1-6,CAWSPGQGNSPLHF,TGTGCCTGGAGTCCGGGACAGGGAAATTCACCCCTCCACTTT
once,NA,TRBV7-9,TRBJ1-4,CASSLLGEEKLFF,TGTGCCAGCAGCCTATTGGGCGAGGAAAAACTGTTTTTT
NA,NA,TRBV4-1,TRBJ2-3,CASSQPLQGRTDTQYF,TGCGCCAGCAGCCAACCTCTACAGGGACGCACAGATACGCAGTATTTT
NA,NA,TRBV30,TRBJ1-2,CAWNRVDGYTF,TGTGCCTGGAACAGGGTGGATGGCTACACCTTC
NA,TRBD1,TRBV5-4,TRBJ1-4,CASSRRDRVNEKLFF,TGTGCCAGCAGCCGTAGGGACAGAGTCAATGAAAAACTGTTTTTT
NA,TRBD1,TRBV30,TRBJ1-5,CAWRGQGNQPQHF,TGTGCCTGGAGGGGACAGGGAAATCAGCCCCAGCATTTT
NA,TRBD1,TRBV5-1,TRBJ2-2,CASSPGQGRAGELFF,TGCGCCAGCAGCCCCGGACAGGGGAGGGCCGGGGAGCTGTTTTTT
NA,TRBD1,TRBV28,TRBJ1-5,CASRTGFQPQHF,TGTGCCAGCAGGACAGGGTTCCAGCCCCAGCATTTT
NA,NA,TRBV9,TRBJ1-5,CASSVGWGNQPQHF,TGTGCCAGCAGCGTGGGCTGGGGCAATCAGCCCCAGCATTTT
NA,TRBD1,TRBV7-2,TRBJ2-1,CASSLSGTGNNEQFF,TGTGCCAGCAGCTTATCCGGGACAGGAAACAATGAGCAGTTCTTC
NA,NA,TRBV30,TRBJ1-3,CAWSAGNTIYF,TGTGCCTGGAGCGCGGGAAACACCATATATTTT
NA,TRBD1,TRBV6-1,TRBJ1-3,CASSEVNRGHGNTIYF,TGTGCCAGCAGTGAAGTCAACAGGGGGCATGGAAACACCATATATTTT
NA,TRBD2,TRBV5-4,TRBJ2-3,CASSPNPRVSGGDTDTQYF,TGTGCCAGCAGCCCCAACCCAAGGGTTAGCGGGGGCGACACAGATACGCAGTATTTT
few,TRBD1,TRBV30,TRBJ1-2,CAWSEGLTGVGYTF,TGTGCCTGGTCAGAGGGTCTGACAGGGGTAGGCTACACCTTC